The source of this TCR beta chain is a study of cytomegalovirus exposure and HLA in healthy donors. Study-wide results and limits: A later examination showed that TCR association rates differed by HLA locus, with DRB1 most and HLA-C fewest. An ancestry cluster, one associated with Asian ancestry, reportedly showed fewer N-insertions than the approximately 670-donor mean in a later analysis. With further analysis later on, most CMV-associated TCR beta chains appeared HLA-restricted.

PCR amplification relied on 60 Vbeta primers (plus 13 Jbeta primers). Here immunoSEQ multiplex PCR was the method, and the copy in TCRdb shows in-frame clones only, minus some. Recorded for this sample: tens of thousands of clones. Healthy people donating bone marrow made up the donors. The germline CDR1 and CDR2 sequences are LNHDA and SQIVND (reference sequence). The CDR3 spans 11 residues. Trimming pared 5 bases from V and 6 bases from J, leaving 7 bases between. Remarks on this clone: Antigen specificity is unknown.

The TCR was taken from a female donor in good health and CMV-seronegative. The chain joins TRBV19 to TRBJ1-1, with unresolved D. What was sequenced was PBMCs. The CDR3 sequence is CASSRGSEAFF. The DNA of the CDR3 is TGTGCCAGTAGTCGAGGATCTGAAGCTTTCTTT.